One sample yielded the 11 T cell receptor beta chains listed below, sequenced in a study of response to subunit inactivated influenza vaccine. Using its own MiXCR run on the RT-PCR reads, TCRdb lists one record per CDR3 protein. The sample contains more than 200,000 distinct CDR3 sequences, approximately 12% of which appear only once. The input for sequencing was non-naive T cells sorted from PBMCs, taken 14 days before vaccination. Receptors originate from a man between 45 and 60 years old who received an inactivated influenza vaccine.

This clonotype turned up a few times. The chain couples TRBV29-1 to TRBJ2-3; tentatively, D is TRBD2 (6 bases). The CDR3 sequence is 14 residues long. Per the germline V gene, CDR1 is SQVTM and CDR2 is ANQGSEA. V was pared by 6 bases and J by 1 base, with 14 bases between. Here the CDR3 DNA reads TGCAGCGTATTAGGGGACTGGGGCACAGATACGCAGTATTTT. This translates into CSVLGDWGTDTQYF.

This clonotype was detected a few times. The chain joins TRBV7-9 to TRBJ2-7; TRBD2 might be the D (6 bases). With 3 bases removed from V and 2 bases from J, the gap between germline ends came to 11 bases. This CDR3 has 14 amino acids. From germline, CDR1 is SEHNR and CDR2 FQNEAQ (reference sequence). CDR3 bases: TGTGCCAGCAGCTTCGGCGGGACCACCTACGAGCAGTACTTC. This codes for CASSFGGTTYEQYF.

This clonotype was observed a handful of times. The chain's CDR3 is CAWSLKGRSFF. As DNA, the CDR3 is TGTGCCTGGAGTCTAAAGGGTCGGTCTTTCTTT. V is TRBV30 and J is TRBJ1-1; D gene uncertain. CDR3 length: 11 amino acids. Trimming took off 2 bases at V and 12 bases at J, with 13 bases between the two ends. Germline values: CDR1 GTSNPN, CDR2 SVGIG (reference sequence).

This clonotype occurred many times. This chain links TRBV12-3 or TRBV12-4 with TRBJ1-2, with D unclear. The CDR3 loop spans 11 amino acids. With 3 bases removed from V and 5 bases from J, the gap between germline ends came to 4 bases. The CDR3 bases are TGTGCCAGCAGTTTGCGGTATGGCTACACCTTC. Translating gives CASSLRYGYTF.

The rearrangement links TRBV27 to TRBJ1-4; the D gene is possibly TRBD1 (5 bases). The V and J ends lost 5 bases and 6 bases respectively, with 10 bases between them. The germline gives CDR1 MNHEY, CDR2 SMNVEV (reference sequence). The CDR3 is 13 amino acids. DNA for the CDR3: TGTGCCAGCAGTCCTGGGACTTATGAAAAACTGTTTTTT. Its translation is CASSPGTYEKLFF.

The chain links TRBV4-3 to TRBJ1-5; D ambiguous. The V and J ends lost 1 base and 4 bases respectively, with 5 bases between them. The CDR3 covers 13 residues. Germline V gives CDR1 LGHNA, CDR2 YSLEER. The CDR3 region is CASSQVRNQPQHF. The CDR3 DNA sequence: TGCGCCAGCAGCCAAGTCAGGAATCAGCCCCAGCATTTT.

The chain employs TRBV29-1 and TRBJ2-1; 8 bases fit TRBD2. In germline, CDR1 is SQVTM, CDR2 ANQGSEA. With 6 bases clipped from V and 3 bases from J, the junction kept 10 bases outside the gene matches. The CDR3 runs 15 residues. In DNA, the CDR3 is TGCAGCGTCCCCCAGGGTAGCGGGGTCTACAATGAGCAGTTCTTC. This codes for CSVPQGSGVYNEQFF.

The rearrangement links TRBV6-1 to TRBJ2-3, with D possibly matching TRBD1 (6 bases). Germline assignment: CDR1 MNHNS and CDR2 SASEGT. The CDR3 totals 13 residues. V lost 8 bases, J lost 11 bases, and 20 bases lay in between. In nucleotides, the CDR3 is TGTGCCAGCCGATTAGGACAGTTCAAGGAGCAGTATTTT. It is translated as CASRLGQFKEQYF.

V is TRBV18 and J is TRBJ1-5; maybe TRBD1 (5 bases). Germline CDR1 KGHSH, CDR2 LQKENI. V was clipped by 3 bases and J by 4 bases, with 28 bases between them. The CDR3 spans 20 residues. For the CDR3, the DNA is TGTGCCAGCTCACCGTTTCCCTACCGGGACGCCCGGGCGGGTAATCAGCCCCAGCATTTT. Translating gives CASSPFPYRDARAGNQPQHF. Complete variable domain (other parts from reference TRBV18 and TRBJ1-5): NAGVMQNPRHLVRRRGQEARLRCSPMKGHSHVYWYRQLPEEGLKFMVYLQKENIIDESGMPKERFSAEFPKEGPSILRIQQVVRGDSAAYFCASSPFPYRDARAGNQPQHFGDGTRLSIL.

The chain is built from TRBV11-1 and TRBJ2-7; the match to TRBD1 covers 7 bases. The ends lost 1 base at V and 9 bases at J; junction bases unmatched: 9. The CDR3 covers 14 residues. Looked up from germline, CDR1 is SGHAT and CDR2 is FQDESV (reference sequence). CDR3: CASSLDGAGQVQYF. CDR3 nucleotides: TGTGCCAGCAGCTTAGACGGAGCCGGACAGGTGCAGTACTTC.

The V gene is TRBV3-1, the J gene TRBJ2-2; the match to TRBD1 covers 9 bases. The CDR3 covers 18 residues. Germline loops: CDR1 LGHDT, CDR2 YNNKEL (reference sequence). The CDR3 sequence is CTFSPGQGIFSDTGELFF. The CDR3 bases are TGTACCTTCAGTCCGGGACAGGGAATATTTTCGGACACCGGGGAGCTGTTTTTT.